This is a list of T cell receptor beta chains from one sample in a study of shared T cell receptors in the human thymus. Some clones are missing from TCRdb's copy, which holds only in-frame ones; the method was immunoSEQ multiplex PCR. The repertoire holds fewer than 700,000 clones, with approximately 87% as singletons. These data were also reused for a study on human thymus T cells.

The material sequenced was thymocytes. These receptor sequences come from a boy in the first two years of life with a congenital heart defect. CDR3s include the opening cysteine and the closing phenylalanine or tryptophan. Fields, in order: V gene, D gene, CDR3 length, J gene, clone size, CDR3 protein, CDR3 DNA. D genes are given only for firm matches. The size entry is marked missing in some rows and otherwise reads once, few, many or a size class.

v_gene: TRBV4-3
d_gene: TRBD2
len: 16
j_gene: TRBJ2-7
abundance: -
CDR3aa: CASSRLTSGISYEQYF
CDR3nt: TGCGCCAGCAGCCGGTTGACTAGCGGGATTTCCTACGAGCAGTACTTC

v_gene: TRBV5-5
d_gene: -
len: 15
j_gene: TRBJ2-2
abundance: -
CDR3aa: CASSLGNLSTGELFF
CDR3nt: TGTGCCAGCAGCTTGGGTAACTTGTCGACCGGGGAGCTGTTTTTT

v_gene: TRBV4-2
d_gene: TRBD2
len: 16
j_gene: TRBJ2-1
abundance: -
CDR3aa: CASSQDEREAYNEQFF
CDR3nt: TGTGCCAGCAGCCAAGATGAGCGGGAGGCCTACAATGAGCAGTTCTTC

v_gene: TRBV19
d_gene: TRBD1
len: 15
j_gene: TRBJ2-5
abundance: -
CDR3aa: CASRDRGDGEETQYF
CDR3nt: TGTGCCAGTCGGGACAGGGGCGACGGGGAGGAGACCCAGTACTTC

v_gene: TRBV2
d_gene: TRBD1
len: 15
j_gene: TRBJ1-2
abundance: -
CDR3aa: CASSEGVGQRYGYTF
CDR3nt: TGTGCCAGCAGTGAAGGGGTGGGACAGAGGTATGGCTACACCTTC

v_gene: TRBV7-6
d_gene: TRBD1
len: 17
j_gene: TRBJ1-3
abundance: -
CDR3aa: CASSSDPDREAGNTIYF
CDR3nt: TGTGCCAGCAGCTCGGACCCCGACAGGGAGGCTGGAAACACCATATATTTT

v_gene: TRBV9
d_gene: TRBD2
len: 16
j_gene: TRBJ2-2
abundance: -
CDR3aa: CASSVSGTSSTGELFF
CDR3nt: TGTGCCAGCAGCGTTTCCGGGACTAGCTCCACCGGGGAGCTGTTTTTT

v_gene: TRBV19
d_gene: -
len: 24
j_gene: TRBJ2-3
abundance: -
CDR3aa: CASSVPRAQGGPKCEWSRTDTQYF
CDR3nt: TGTGCCAGTAGTGTCCCCCGAGCACAGGGCGGACCTAAATGCGAGTGGAGTCGAACAGATACGCAGTATTTT

v_gene: TRBV6-7
d_gene: TRBD1
len: 13
j_gene: TRBJ2-7
abundance: -
CDR3aa: CADRGRANYEQYF
CDR3nt: TGTGCCGACAGGGGGCGAGCCAACTACGAGCAGTACTTC

v_gene: TRBV27
d_gene: -
len: 14
j_gene: TRBJ2-7
abundance: -
CDR3aa: CASSLAGFSYEQYF
CDR3nt: TGTGCCAGCAGTTTAGCGGGTTTTAGCTACGAGCAGTACTTC

v_gene: TRBV20-1
d_gene: -
len: 11
j_gene: TRBJ2-3
abundance: -
CDR3aa: CSAGPADTQYF
CDR3nt: TGCAGTGCTGGCCCCGCAGATACGCAGTATTTT

v_gene: TRBV5-5
d_gene: TRBD1
len: 14
j_gene: TRBJ2-7
abundance: -
CDR3aa: CASSPGTGLYEQYF
CDR3nt: TGTGCCAGCAGCCCCGGGACAGGGCTCTACGAGCAGTACTTC

v_gene: TRBV4-3
d_gene: -
len: 15
j_gene: TRBJ2-1
abundance: -
CDR3aa: CASSPGANHYNEQFF
CDR3nt: TGCGCCAGCAGCCCAGGGGCTAACCACTACAATGAGCAGTTCTTC

v_gene: TRBV28
d_gene: -
len: 14
j_gene: TRBJ2-7
abundance: -
CDR3aa: CASSPLSRDYEQYF
CDR3nt: TGTGCCAGCAGTCCCCTTAGCAGGGACTACGAGCAGTACTTC

v_gene: TRBV5-5
d_gene: TRBD1
len: 13
j_gene: TRBJ1-2
abundance: -
CDR3aa: CASSPGTGYGYTF
CDR3nt: TGTGCCAGCAGCCCTGGGACAGGCTATGGCTACACCTTC

v_gene: TRBV4-1
d_gene: TRBD1
len: 16
j_gene: TRBJ1-2
abundance: -
CDR3aa: CASSQDGTGNNYGYTF
CDR3nt: TGCGCCAGCAGCCAAGACGGGACAGGGAACAACTATGGCTACACCTTC

v_gene: TRBV29-1
d_gene: -
len: 11
j_gene: TRBJ2-1
abundance: -
CDR3aa: CSVEGRNEQFF
CDR3nt: TGCAGCGTTGAAGGTCGCAATGAGCAGTTCTTC

v_gene: TRBV4-1
d_gene: TRBD2
len: 16
j_gene: TRBJ2-3
abundance: -
CDR3aa: CASSQDRGLARDTQYF
CDR3nt: TGCGCCAGCAGCCAAGATCGCGGACTAGCCAGGGATACGCAGTATTTT

v_gene: TRBV9
d_gene: -
len: 16
j_gene: TRBJ2-1
abundance: -
CDR3aa: CASSGGRQRADNEQFF
CDR3nt: TGTGCCAGCAGCGGGGGCCGTCAGCGGGCCGACAATGAGCAGTTCTTC

v_gene: TRBV20-1
d_gene: TRBD1
len: 11
j_gene: TRBJ1-1
abundance: -
CDR3aa: CSARDRGEAFF
CDR3nt: TGCAGTGCGCGGGACAGGGGTGAAGCTTTCTTT

v_gene: TRBV5-1
d_gene: -
len: 16
j_gene: TRBJ2-1
abundance: -
CDR3aa: CASSLEEGAGFNEQFF
CDR3nt: TGCGCCAGCAGCTTGGAGGAGGGCGCGGGTTTCAATGAGCAGTTCTTC

v_gene: TRBV29-1
d_gene: -
len: 14
j_gene: TRBJ1-3
abundance: -
CDR3aa: CSVEDRLSGNTIYF
CDR3nt: TGCAGCGTTGAAGACAGGCTCTCTGGAAACACCATATATTTT

v_gene: TRBV27
d_gene: -
len: 12
j_gene: TRBJ2-7
abundance: -
CDR3aa: CASSFHSYEQYF
CDR3nt: TGTGCCAGCAGTTTCCACTCCTACGAGCAGTACTTC

v_gene: TRBV28
d_gene: TRBD2
len: 19
j_gene: TRBJ2-1
abundance: -
CDR3aa: CASSLRSGLAGGPDNEQFF
CDR3nt: TGTGCCAGCAGTTTAAGATCAGGACTAGCGGGAGGGCCGGACAATGAGCAGTTCTTC

v_gene: TRBV6-7
d_gene: -
len: 16
j_gene: TRBJ2-4
abundance: once
CDR3aa: CASSYSTRGLLYIQYF
CDR3nt: TGTGCCAGCAGTTACTCGACTAGGGGGCTTTTGTACATTCAGTACTTC

v_gene: TRBV11-2
d_gene: -
len: 16
j_gene: TRBJ1-4
abundance: -
CDR3aa: CASRWGQGRANEKLFF
CDR3nt: TGTGCCAGTAGATGGGGGCAGGGGAGGGCTAATGAAAAACTGTTTTTT

v_gene: TRBV21-1
d_gene: -
len: 11
j_gene: TRBJ2-5
abundance: -
CDR3aa: CAGRRQETQYF
CDR3nt: TGTGCCGGGCGGAGGCAAGAGACCCAGTACTTC

v_gene: TRBV7-9
d_gene: TRBD2
len: 16
j_gene: TRBJ2-3
abundance: -
CDR3aa: CASSNGLAGSTDTQYF
CDR3nt: TGTGCCAGCAGCAACGGACTAGCGGGGAGCACAGATACGCAGTATTTT

v_gene: TRBV11-2
d_gene: TRBD2
len: 16
j_gene: TRBJ2-7
abundance: -
CDR3aa: CASSPRLAASSYEQYF
CDR3nt: TGTGCCAGCAGCCCCCGACTAGCGGCCAGCTCCTACGAGCAGTACTTC

v_gene: TRBV4-2
d_gene: -
len: 17
j_gene: TRBJ2-6
abundance: -
CDR3aa: CASSQELGGAGANVLTF
CDR3nt: TGTGCCAGCAGCCAAGAGCTGGGCGGGGCTGGGGCCAACGTCCTGACTTTC

v_gene: TRBV29-1
d_gene: TRBD2
len: 17
j_gene: TRBJ2-3
abundance: -
CDR3aa: CSVAITSSGRRTDTQYF
CDR3nt: TGCAGCGTTGCGATTACGTCTAGCGGGCGACGCACAGATACGCAGTATTTT

v_gene: TRBV4-1
d_gene: TRBD1
len: 15
j_gene: TRBJ2-7
abundance: -
CDR3aa: CASSQDPDRAREQYF
CDR3nt: TGCGCCAGCAGCCAGGACCCGGACAGGGCGAGAGAGCAGTACTTC

v_gene: TRBV2
d_gene: TRBD1
len: 16
j_gene: TRBJ2-7
abundance: -
CDR3aa: CASILGGDRESYEQYF
CDR3nt: TGTGCCAGCATTCTAGGGGGGGACAGGGAGTCCTACGAGCAGTACTTC

v_gene: TRBV4-1
d_gene: TRBD2
len: 16
j_gene: TRBJ2-3
abundance: once
CDR3aa: CASSQASGRDTDTQYF
CDR3nt: TGCGCCAGCAGCCAAGCAAGCGGGAGGGACACAGATACGCAGTATTTT

v_gene: TRBV7-2
d_gene: -
len: 14
j_gene: TRBJ2-7
abundance: -
CDR3aa: CASSLRGTSYEQYF
CDR3nt: TGTGCCAGCAGCTTAAGGGGAACCTCCTACGAGCAGTACTTC

v_gene: TRBV19
d_gene: -
len: 13
j_gene: TRBJ2-3
abundance: -
CDR3aa: CASSTPGADTQYF
CDR3nt: TGTGCCAGTAGTACCCCGGGGGCAGATACGCAGTATTTT

v_gene: TRBV7-9
d_gene: TRBD2
len: 15
j_gene: TRBJ2-3
abundance: -
CDR3aa: CASSRLAETTDTQYF
CDR3nt: TGTGCCAGCAGCCGGCTAGCGGAAACCACAGATACGCAGTATTTT

v_gene: TRBV5-1
d_gene: TRBD1
len: 16
j_gene: TRBJ2-4
abundance: -
CDR3aa: CASSPTGWPAKNIQYF
CDR3nt: TGCGCCAGCAGCCCGACAGGGTGGCCAGCCAAAAACATTCAGTACTTC

v_gene: TRBV10-3
d_gene: TRBD2
len: 13
j_gene: TRBJ2-7
abundance: -
CDR3aa: CAIGLAGAREQYF
CDR3nt: TGTGCCATCGGGCTAGCGGGGGCCCGCGAGCAGTACTTC

v_gene: TRBV5-6
d_gene: -
len: 15
j_gene: TRBJ2-7
abundance: -
CDR3aa: CASSPSQGGDYEQYF
CDR3nt: TGTGCCAGCAGTCCCTCACAGGGGGGGGACTACGAGCAGTACTTC

v_gene: TRBV7-6
d_gene: -
len: 14
j_gene: TRBJ1-4
abundance: -
CDR3aa: CASSLAFGGEKLFF
CDR3nt: TGTGCCAGCAGCTTAGCGTTCGGAGGGGAAAAACTGTTTTTT

v_gene: TRBV4-2
d_gene: TRBD1
len: 13
j_gene: TRBJ2-7
abundance: -
CDR3aa: CASSQRDRWEQYF
CDR3nt: TGTGCCAGCAGCCAAAGGGACAGGTGGGAGCAGTACTTC

v_gene: TRBV5-8
d_gene: -
len: 14
j_gene: TRBJ1-5
abundance: -
CDR3aa: CASSQGGGGWPQHF
CDR3nt: TGTGCCAGCAGCCAGGGTGGGGGGGGATGGCCCCAGCATTTT

v_gene: TRBV6-1
d_gene: -
len: 14
j_gene: TRBJ2-7
abundance: -
CDR3aa: CASSESPNNQEQYF
CDR3nt: TGTGCCAGCAGTGAATCCCCGAACAATCAGGAGCAGTACTTC

v_gene: TRBV11-3
d_gene: TRBD1
len: 16
j_gene: TRBJ2-2
abundance: once
CDR3aa: CASSFGTGRDTGELFF
CDR3nt: TGTGCCAGCAGCTTCGGGACAGGGCGTGACACCGGGGAGCTGTTTTTT

v_gene: TRBV7-9
d_gene: -
len: 17
j_gene: TRBJ1-4
abundance: -
CDR3aa: CASSLGTRTAGGEKLFF
CDR3nt: TGTGCCAGCAGCTTAGGAACCAGGACTGCCGGAGGTGAAAAACTGTTTTTT

v_gene: TRBV7-8
d_gene: TRBD2
len: 16
j_gene: TRBJ2-7
abundance: -
CDR3aa: CASSHASSGRRYEQYF
CDR3nt: TGTGCCAGCAGCCACGCGAGTAGCGGGAGACGTTACGAGCAGTACTTC

v_gene: TRBV4-3
d_gene: -
len: 16
j_gene: TRBJ2-1
abundance: -
CDR3aa: CASSQRRAVGGNEQFF
CDR3nt: TGCGCCAGCAGCCAAAGGCGGGCTGTAGGGGGTAATGAGCAGTTCTTC

v_gene: TRBV29-1
d_gene: -
len: 16
j_gene: TRBJ2-5
abundance: -
CDR3aa: CSVESVDPRGQETQYF
CDR3nt: TGCAGCGTTGAAAGTGTGGACCCACGGGGGCAAGAGACCCAGTACTTC

v_gene: TRBV11-2
d_gene: -
len: 19
j_gene: TRBJ1-2
abundance: -
CDR3aa: CASSLVGGEWRQVNYGYTF
CDR3nt: TGTGCCAGCAGCTTAGTGGGTGGTGAGTGGAGACAGGTTAACTATGGCTACACCTTC

v_gene: TRBV14
d_gene: -
len: 16
j_gene: TRBJ1-2
abundance: few
CDR3aa: CASSQDRGGENYGYTF
CDR3nt: TGTGCCAGCAGCCAAGATCGAGGGGGGGAGAACTATGGCTACACCTTC

v_gene: TRBV5-1
d_gene: TRBD1
len: 17
j_gene: TRBJ1-1
abundance: -
CDR3aa: CASSLAGPHRGNTEAFF
CDR3nt: TGCGCCAGCAGCTTGGCCGGACCTCACAGGGGGAACACTGAAGCTTTCTTT

v_gene: TRBV18
d_gene: -
len: 18
j_gene: TRBJ1-5
abundance: -
CDR3aa: CASSPMGHNLNSNQPQHF
CDR3nt: TGTGCCAGCTCACCAATGGGACACAACCTCAATAGCAATCAGCCCCAGCATTTT

v_gene: TRBV27
d_gene: TRBD2
len: 16
j_gene: TRBJ2-7
abundance: -
CDR3aa: CASSFTQLAPYYEQYF
CDR3nt: TGTGCCAGCAGTTTTACCCAACTAGCGCCGTACTACGAGCAGTACTTC

v_gene: TRBV4-2
d_gene: TRBD1
len: 14
j_gene: TRBJ1-1
abundance: -
CDR3aa: CASSPERQGAEAFF
CDR3nt: TGTGCCAGCAGCCCAGAGCGACAGGGGGCTGAAGCTTTCTTT

v_gene: TRBV7-2
d_gene: -
len: 15
j_gene: TRBJ1-1
abundance: -
CDR3aa: CASSLVRQSNTEAFF
CDR3nt: TGTGCCAGCAGCTTAGTAAGACAGTCGAACACTGAAGCTTTCTTT

v_gene: TRBV4-2
d_gene: -
len: 15
j_gene: TRBJ2-1
abundance: -
CDR3aa: CASSQRGFSSHEQFF
CDR3nt: TGTGCCAGCAGCCAACGGGGTTTCAGTTCCCATGAGCAGTTCTTC

v_gene: TRBV28
d_gene: -
len: 17
j_gene: TRBJ1-4
abundance: -
CDR3aa: CASSPPGQEGVNEKLFF
CDR3nt: TGTGCCAGCAGTCCACCGGGGCAAGAGGGGGTTAATGAAAAACTGTTTTTT

v_gene: TRBV5-6
d_gene: -
len: 14
j_gene: TRBJ2-2
abundance: -
CDR3aa: CASRGRDTTGELFF
CDR3nt: TGTGCCAGCAGGGGCAGGGATACCACCGGGGAGCTGTTTTTT

v_gene: TRBV6-5
d_gene: -
len: 12
j_gene: TRBJ2-7
abundance: -
CDR3aa: CASGRLTYEQYF
CDR3nt: TGTGCCAGCGGTCGACTTACCTACGAGCAGTACTTC